These 22 T cell receptor beta chains originate from one sample sequenced in a study of T cell responses to AZD1222 COVID-19 vaccine (dated by TCRdb to the early 2020s). Libraries were prepared through the immunoSEQ multiplex PCR assay. Not all clones reach the TCRdb copy of this immuneACCESS table, which keeps in-frame sequences only. Checked studies attribute under half of the gap to unresolved V genes and leave the rest unexplained. The sample contains some 120,000 clones, over 75% of them found a single time. The top ten hold 5.5% to 8% of the sample. The time point label, read with the paper, signifies: baseline before first vaccination. The sequences come from peripheral blood, collected on day 0 of AZD1222 vaccination. Receptors originate from an adult in good health.

V usage is TRBV11-2 and J usage is TRBJ1-1; D gene uncertain. The ends were cut back, 3 bases at V and 10 bases at J, with 9 bases in the middle. Germline V CDR1 and CDR2: SGHAT, FQNNGV. This CDR3 comprises 11 residues. The CDR3 DNA is TGTGCCAGCAGCTTTACCAACGGAGCTTTCTTT. Translated, it gives CASSFTNGAFF.

V and J are TRBV7-9 and TRBJ1-2; D not certain. Trimming left V 3 bases short and J 4 bases short, with 9 bases between. From germline, CDR1 is SEHNR and CDR2 FQNEAQ (reference sequence). The CDR3 extends over 13 amino acids. The CDR3 DNA reads as TGTGCCAGCAGCTTGCGACACATCTATGGCTACACCTTC. Its protein is CASSLRHIYGYTF.

This chain connects TRBV6-5 to TRBJ1-2, with 9 nucleotides matching TRBD1. CDR1 and CDR2 from the germline V gene are MNHEY and SVGAGI. The junction had 11 bases not matched to a gene; V was cut back by 4 bases and J by 8 bases. This CDR3 has 15 amino acids. In DNA, the CDR3 is TGTGCCAGCAGTTCTACCGGGACAGGGTATAAGGGCTACACCTTC. Its translation is CASSSTGTGYKGYTF.

This clone was counted once. The rearrangement uses TRBV6-4 and TRBJ2-3; TRBD2 aligns across 7 bases. This CDR3 contains 15 residues. V shed 3 bases and J 4 bases; nucleotides not matched to a gene: 7. Germline V gene sequence: CDR1 MRHNA, CDR2 SNTAGT. The CDR3 loop reads CASSEGAGSADTQYF. The CDR3, as DNA: TGTGCCAGCAGTGAAGGAGCGGGGTCCGCAGATACGCAGTATTTT.

This clone was detected once. The J gene is TRBJ2-7, the V gene TRBV5-1; a weak D match, TRBD1 (5 bases). There are 15 residues in the CDR3. Per germline, CDR1 SGHRS and CDR2 YFSETQ. Trimming removed 0 bases from V and 5 bases from J, with 15 bases in between. Here the CDR3 reads CASSLATERGHEQYF. CDR3 sequence (DNA): TGCGCCAGCAGCTTGGCCACGGAAAGGGGTCACGAGCAGTACTTC.

The V gene is TRBV11-3, the J gene TRBJ1-1; D gene uncertain. V was trimmed by 1 base and J by 3 bases, leaving 15 bases between them. Germline loops: CDR1 SGHNT, CDR2 YENEEA. The CDR3 is made up of 16 amino acids. The chain's CDR3 is CASSLGRREEDTEAFF. CDR3 nucleotide sequence: TGTGCCAGCAGCTTAGGCAGGAGAGAGGAGGACACTGAAGCTTTCTTT.

This clone was detected a few times. The chain uses TRBV7-2 and TRBJ1-3; D might be TRBD1 (5 bases). This CDR3 is built from 16 residues. Germline V lookup: CDR1 SGHTA, CDR2 FQGNSA. V was cut by 4 bases and J by 0 bases, with 13 bases left in between. The DNA for the CDR3 is TGTGCCAGCAGCTCACAGGCTCCCAACTCTGGAAACACCATATATTTT. It encodes CASSSQAPNSGNTIYF.

V gene TRBV12-3 or TRBV12-4 combines with J gene TRBJ2-7; 7 nucleotides agree with TRBD2. This CDR3 spans 13 amino acids. V lost 7 bases and J lost 0; bases outside the gene matches: 3. The CDR3 bases are TGTGCCAGCACTCCGGGGGGCTCCTACGAGCAGTACTTC. This sequence encodes CASTPGGSYEQYF.

The chain recombines TRBV11-2 with TRBJ2-5; 8 bases match TRBD2. Germline values: CDR1 SGHAT, CDR2 FQNNGV. The trim removed 8 bases at V and 5 bases at J, leaving 16 bases unmatched. The CDR3 runs 16 residues. The CDR3 DNA follows: TGTGCCAGCGGAACGGGGGGGAGGGTACAGGCGGAGACCCAGTACTTC. Amino acids: CASGTGGRVQAETQYF.

The chain combines TRBV6-1 with TRBJ2-1, with D possibly being TRBD2 (6 bases). This CDR3 is built from 14 residues. V lost 2 bases and J lost 6, with 11 bases in between. CDR1 MNHNS and CDR2 SASEGT come from the germline V gene. Here the CDR3 DNA reads TGTGCCAGCAGTGAATTGGAGGGGTTCAATGAGCAGTTCTTC. Its protein product is CASSELEGFNEQFF.

The table lists this clone with a few counts. V gene TRBV12-5 combines with J gene TRBJ2-2; D gene unclear. V gave up 6 bases and J gave up 0 bases, with 8 bases separating them. The length of the CDR3 is 14 residues. CDR1 is LGHNT, CDR2 FRNRAP, per germline. As DNA, the CDR3 is TGTGCTAGTGGCGACTCAGCGAACACCGGGGAGCTGTTTTTT. This encodes CASGDSANTGELFF.

The chain combines TRBV9 with TRBJ2-7; 11 bases map to TRBD1. This CDR3 contains 14 residues. Germline lookup yields CDR1 SGDLS and CDR2 YYNGEE. Trimming at V came to 0 bases and at J to 6 bases, leaving 2 bases not matched to a gene. CDR3 bases: TGTGCCAGCAGCGTAGGGGACAGGGGGGCCGAGCAGTACTTC. Translating it yields CASSVGDRGAEQYF.

The chain recombines TRBV7-9 with TRBJ1-4; D gene uncertain. CDR1 is SEHNR, CDR2 FQNEAQ, per germline (reference sequence). Trimming cost V 5 bases and J 2 bases, with 12 bases left between them. The CDR3 is 15 residues long. The DNA of the CDR3 is TGTGCCAGCAGCCCCGATCTACAGACTAATGAAAAACTGTTTTTT. This translates into CASSPDLQTNEKLFF.

The chain is built from TRBV7-9 and TRBJ2-1, with TRBD2 matching 10 bases. Per germline, CDR1 SEHNR and CDR2 FQNEAQ (reference sequence). The CDR3 is 15 amino acids. Losses at the gene ends were 1 base for V and 10 bases for J; bases not matched to a gene: 7. CDR3: CASSLGASGGWEQFF. The CDR3 nucleotides are TGTGCCAGCAGCTTAGGGGCTAGCGGGGGTTGGGAGCAGTTCTTC.

V usage is TRBV19 and J usage is TRBJ2-2; D remains ambiguous. The CDR3 contains 14 residues. Germline lookup yields CDR1 LNHDA and CDR2 SQIVND (reference sequence). V lost 3 bases and J 5 bases, leaving 10 bases between the germline ends. The CDR3 loop reads CASSIRGSTGELFF. In DNA, the CDR3 is TGTGCCAGTAGTATCCGAGGCTCTACCGGGGAGCTGTTTTTT.

This clone was observed a single time. The chain carries TRBV4-1 and TRBJ1-2, with 8 bases fitting TRBD1. There are 14 residues in the CDR3. The V and J ends lost 3 bases and 4 bases, in that order; junction bases with no gene match: 4. In germline, CDR1 is MGHRA, CDR2 YSYEKL. This chain's CDR3 is CASSQRQGPYGYTF. The CDR3 DNA reads as TGCGCCAGCAGCCAGAGACAGGGGCCCTATGGCTACACCTTC.

This rearrangement joins TRBV11-3 to TRBJ2-7; 10 bases fit TRBD1. This CDR3 contains 17 residues. The germline CDR1 and CDR2 sequences are SGHNT and YENEEA. V lost 4 bases and J lost 3; bases outside the gene matches: 12. In DNA, the CDR3 is TGTGCCAGCAGCTCCGCGGGACAGGGGACACATTACTACGAGCAGTACTTC. It specifies CASSSAGQGTHYYEQYF.

The V and J genes are TRBV28 and TRBJ1-6, with 9 positions matching TRBD1. Germline CDR1 MDHEN, CDR2 SYDVKM. This CDR3 region has 17 residues. The V and J ends lost 3 bases and 3 bases, in that order; junction bases with no gene match: 6. CDR3 residues: CASSLDRGTFYNSPLHF. CDR3 nucleotide sequence: TGTGCCAGCAGTTTGGACAGGGGTACGTTCTATAATTCACCCCTCCACTTT.

The V call is TRBV7-8, the J call TRBJ1-3; 7 positions agree with TRBD1. V was pared by 5 bases and J by 9 bases, with 7 bases of the junction left unmatched. This CDR3 comprises 13 residues. Germline CDR1 SGHVS, CDR2 FQNEAQ. The CDR3 loop reads CASSPRTGGTIYF. DNA for the CDR3: TGTGCCAGCAGCCCCCGGACAGGCGGCACCATATATTTT. The full variable domain, completed using reference TRBV7-8 and TRBJ1-3, is GAGVSQSPRYKVAKRGQDVALRCDPISGHVSLFWYQQALGQGPEFLTYFQNEAQLDKSGLPSDRFFAERPEGSVSTLKIQRTQQEDSAVYLCASSPRTGGTIYFGEGSWLTVV.

This clone was counted between two and nine times. The rearrangement joins TRBV13 to TRBJ2-7; 11 bases map to TRBD1. CDR1 and CDR2 from the germline V gene are PRHDT and FYEKMQ (reference sequence). The CDR3 runs to 15 residues. The V gene end was trimmed by 5 bases and the J gene end by 7 bases; junction bases not matched to a gene: 10. The CDR3 here is CASSASGTGGGEQYF. The CDR3 DNA reads as TGTGCCAGCAGCGCCTCCGGGACAGGGGGTGGGGAGCAGTACTTC.

The rearrangement joins TRBV7-2 to TRBJ2-6; unclear D gene. Germline V lookup: CDR1 SGHTA, CDR2 FQGNSA. This CDR3 has 16 amino acids. Trimming stripped 2 bases from V and 0 bases from J, with 8 bases between. CDR3: CASSLRTFSGANVLTF. The DNA of the CDR3 is TGTGCCAGCAGCTTAAGGACGTTCTCTGGGGCCAACGTCCTGACTTTC.

With regard to this clone: At one boundary the junction diverges from the germline segment, which might be a read error. The genes are TRBV19 and TRBJ2-1; D may be TRBD2 (5 bases). Germline loops: CDR1 LNHDA, CDR2 SQIVND (reference sequence). The CDR3 consists of 13 residues. CDR3 sequence reads: CASSTASGFIGVF. CDR3 bases: TGTGCCAGTAGTACCGCCTCGGGTTTTATCGGGGTCTTC.